What follows are 30 T cell receptor beta chains derived from one specimen sequenced in a study of CD4 T cells in relation to SARS-CoV-2 and coronaviruses. What these receptors recognize is not known. Method: immunoSEQ multiplex PCR; TCRdb's copy keeps in-frame clones and lacks some. This sample has around 15,000 clones, with 82% found just once. Unexposed donor CD4+ T cells date from about 2011-2018, before the COVID-19 pandemic. CD4+ T cells were isolated from the cells after less than 13 days of culture. The source material was CD4+ T cells from PBMCs, cultured in vitro. The receptor set was obtained from a human donor in good health.

The rearrangement links TRBV13 to TRBJ2-1; 9 nucleotides align to TRBD1. The CDR3 loop spans 18 amino acids. Germline values: CDR1 PRHDT, CDR2 FYEKMQ (reference sequence). V shed 8 bases, J shed 4 bases, and the junction held 18 bases outside the gene matches. The CDR3 nucleotides are TGTGCCAGCGTCTCCTATGCAAGCGGGACAGGGACTTACAATGAGCAGTTCTTC. It encodes CASVSYASGTGTYNEQFF.

The genes are TRBV6-6 and TRBJ2-3, with 12 bases lining up with TRBD2. CDR1 and CDR2 (germline): MNHNY, SVGAGI (reference sequence). The CDR3 loop spans 18 amino acids. The junction had 9 bases not matched to a gene; V was cut back by 5 bases and J by 0 bases. Written as DNA, the CDR3 is TGTGCCAGCAGTCTAACTAGCGGGAGGTCTCTTAGCACAGATACGCAGTATTTT. Its translation: CASSLTSGRSLSTDTQYF.

This chain links TRBV4-1 with TRBJ2-7, with 12 bases identical to TRBD2. The ends lost 2 bases at V and 3 bases at J; junction bases unmatched: 5. The CDR3 extends over 16 amino acids. Germline assignment: CDR1 MGHRA and CDR2 YSYEKL. CDR3 residues: CASSQRLAGDLYEQYF. The CDR3 nucleotides are TGCGCCAGCAGCCAAAGACTAGCGGGAGACCTCTACGAGCAGTACTTC.

The J gene is TRBJ1-1, the V gene TRBV7-9, with no clear D. The CDR3 is made up of 15 amino acids. Trimming removed 1 base at V and 1 base at J, with 10 bases between. Germline loops: CDR1 SEHNR, CDR2 FQNEAQ (reference sequence). The DNA for the CDR3 is TGTGCCAGCAGCTTAGGGAGGGCCTCGAACACTGAAGCTTTCTTT. As protein: CASSLGRASNTEAFF.

This chain connects TRBV7-2 to TRBJ1-6; D is undetermined. The CDR3 consists of 14 residues. The V end was cut by 2 bases, the J end by 9 bases, with 11 bases between. Germline CDR1 and CDR2: SGHTA and FQGNSA. For the CDR3, the DNA is TGTGCCAGCAGCTTATTTGGGGAAGGTTCACCCCTCCACTTT. Its protein is CASSLFGEGSPLHF.

This clone was observed a few times. The rearrangement joins TRBV5-5 to TRBJ1-2; TRBD1 matches 7 bases. Germline loops: CDR1 SGHKS, CDR2 YYEKEE (reference sequence). Losses at the gene ends were 2 bases for V and 5 bases for J; bases not matched to a gene: 9. The CDR3 spans 15 residues. The CDR3 here is CASSLGGQIIYGYTF. Written as DNA, the CDR3 is TGTGCCAGCAGCTTAGGGGGACAGATTATTTATGGCTACACCTTC.

The genes are TRBV14 and TRBJ1-3; the match to TRBD1 covers 7 bases. The CDR3 sequence is 17 residues long. Germline CDR1 and CDR2: SGHDN and FVKESK. Trimming at V came to 4 bases and at J to 4 bases, leaving 13 bases not matched to a gene. For the CDR3, the DNA is TGTGCCAGCAGCCCACTTGGAGGGGGCTTAGGAGGAAACACCATATATTTT. This gives the protein CASSPLGGGLGGNTIYF.

The chain is built from TRBV4-2 and TRBJ2-2; no clear D gene. CDR3 length: 16 amino acids. Germline lookup yields CDR1 LGHNA and CDR2 YNFKEQ. Trimming took 0 bases from V and 2 from J, leaving 10 bases between them. CDR3 loop: CASSQDLHVNTGELFF. The CDR3 coding sequence is TGTGCCAGCAGCCAAGATCTGCACGTAAACACCGGGGAGCTGTTTTTT.

CDR3 DNA sequence: TGCGCCAGCAGCTTTGGCGGAACCTCCTACGAGCAGTACTTC. Encoded protein: CASSFGGTSYEQYF. This chain uses TRBV5-1 with TRBJ2-7; D unclear. Trimming pared 2 bases from V and 0 bases from J, leaving 9 bases between. The CDR3 has 14 amino acids. Germline-derived CDR1 and CDR2 are SGHRS and YFSETQ.

The chain couples TRBV9 to TRBJ2-1, with 7 positions matching TRBD2. V gave up 0 bases and J gave up 4 bases; unmatched junction bases: 13. Per the germline V gene, CDR1 is SGDLS and CDR2 is YYNGEE. CDR3 length: 18 amino acids. The CDR3 DNA reads as TGTGCCAGCAGCGTAGCTGGGACTGGCGGGGGATCGTACAATGAGCAGTTCTTC. It translates to CASSVAGTGGGSYNEQFF.

This sequence joins TRBV29-1 and TRBJ2-2; D is possibly TRBD2 (6 bases). V was clipped by 8 bases and J by 5 bases, with 12 bases between them. The CDR3 runs to 12 residues. Germline values: CDR1 SQVTM, CDR2 ANQGSEA. CDR3 sequence reads: CSFGGDTGELFF. The CDR3 DNA reads TGCAGCTTTGGAGGGGATACCGGGGAGCTGTTTTTT.

This chain joins TRBV5-8 and TRBJ2-7; D is unresolved. V lost 0 bases and J 5 bases, leaving 9 bases between the germline ends. Looked up from germline, CDR1 is SGHTS and CDR2 is YDEGEE. This CDR3 has 13 amino acids. The CDR3 loop reads CASSLALRHEQYF. DNA for the CDR3: TGTGCCAGCAGCTTGGCCCTAAGGCACGAGCAGTACTTC.

This rearrangement joins TRBV9 to TRBJ2-3; 8 positions match TRBD2. Germline lookup yields CDR1 SGDLS and CDR2 YYNGEE. V lost 0 bases to trimming and J lost 0 bases; unmatched junction nucleotides: 15. There are 20 residues in the CDR3. CDR3 sequence reads: CASSVDSLGRLASSTDTQYF. CDR3 nucleotide sequence: TGTGCCAGCAGCGTAGACTCCCTTGGGCGACTAGCGAGTAGCACAGATACGCAGTATTTT. The entire variable domain, with the rest obtained from reference TRBV9 and TRBJ2-3, is as follows: DSGVTQTPKHLITATGQRVTLRCSPRSGDLSVYWYQQSLDQGLQFLIQYYNGEERAKGNILERFSAQQFPDLHSELNLSSLELGDSALYFCASSVDSLGRLASSTDTQYFGPGTRLTVL.

The chain has TRBV9 and TRBJ2-1, with D perhaps TRBD2 (5 bases). There are 16 residues in the CDR3. The germline V and J ends were trimmed by 0 bases and 4 bases, with 14 bases remaining between them. Germline V lookup: CDR1 SGDLS, CDR2 YYNGEE. The DNA for the CDR3 is TGTGCCAGCAGCGTAGGGTCCAGCGGAGGATACAATGAGCAGTTCTTC. Its protein is CASSVGSSGGYNEQFF.

This chain joins TRBV29-1 and TRBJ2-1; D unresolved. Trimming pared 2 bases from V and 4 bases from J, leaving 15 bases between. In germline, CDR1 is SQVTM, CDR2 ANQGSEA. The CDR3 loop spans 15 amino acids. CDR3 amino acids: CSVEHSVSLYNEQFF. The CDR3 DNA is TGCAGCGTTGAACATTCAGTATCCCTTTACAATGAGCAGTTCTTC.

This clone has just one count. The V call is TRBV11-2, the J call TRBJ2-2; perhaps TRBD2 as D (6 bases). The germline gives CDR1 SGHAT, CDR2 FQNNGV. The V gene lost 2 bases and the J gene lost 5 bases, with 12 bases spanning the gap. The CDR3 has 15 residues. In DNA form, the CDR3 reads TGTGCCAGCAGCTTAATGTTAGCGGCAACCGGGGAGCTGTTTTTT. Translated, it gives CASSLMLAATGELFF.

The rearrangement uses TRBV6-5 and TRBJ2-7; D is perhaps TRBD1 or TRBD2 (5 bases each). The CDR3 contains 15 residues. The V end was cut by 6 bases, the J end by 3 bases, with 18 bases between. The germline V gene encodes CDR1 MNHEY and CDR2 SVGAGI. The CDR3 nucleotides are TGTGCCAGCAGGACGGGGCAGACAAACTACTACGAGCAGTACTTC. This gives the protein CASRTGQTNYYEQYF.

This rearrangement joins TRBV24-1 to TRBJ2-4; possibly TRBD1 or TRBD2 for D (5 bases each). Germline values: CDR1 KGHDR, CDR2 SFDVKD. V was trimmed by 0 bases and J by 2 bases, leaving 19 bases between them. The CDR3 totals 19 residues. The CDR3 reads CATSDLHSGRGKPKNIQYF. In DNA, the CDR3 is TGTGCCACCAGTGATTTGCATTCGGGAAGGGGAAAACCCAAAAACATTCAGTACTTC.

In its sample, this clone was seen a few times. The genes are TRBV3-1 (or the pseudogene TRBV3-2) and TRBJ1-4; maybe TRBD1 (5 bases). Germline lookup yields CDR1 LGHDT and CDR2 YNNKEL (reference sequence). With 0 bases removed from V and 2 bases from J, the gap between germline ends came to 13 bases. This CDR3 spans 17 amino acids. The CDR3 nucleotides are TGTGCCAGCAGCCAAGATTCATGGGGGGGTACTAATGAAAAACTGTTTTTT. Protein sequence: CASSQDSWGGTNEKLFF.

The rearrangement joins TRBV2 to TRBJ1-3, with D maybe TRBD1 (6 bases). The germline V gene has CDR1 SNHLY and CDR2 FYNNEI. The CDR3 loop spans 15 amino acids. The germline V and J ends were trimmed by 5 bases and 0 bases, with 11 bases remaining between them. The CDR3 region has the DNA TGTGCCAGCAGTTTGACAGGCTCCTCTGGAAACACCATATATTTT. Amino acid sequence: CASSLTGSSGNTIYF. Full variable domain (missing parts from reference TRBV2 and TRBJ1-3): EPEVTQTPSHQVTQMGQEVILRCVPISNHLYFYWYRQILGQKVEFLVSFYNNEISEKSEIFDDQFSVERPDGSNFTLKIRSTKLEDSAMYFCASSLTGSSGNTIYFGEGSWLTVV.

This chain links TRBV4-1 with TRBJ1-4; D not resolved. V lost 1 base to trimming and J lost 5 bases, with 11 bases between them. The CDR3 covers 15 residues. Germline V gene data show CDR1 as MGHRA and CDR2 as YSYEKL. The CDR3 DNA is TGCGCCAGCAGCCAAGTCCAGTCACAGAATGAAAAACTGTTTTTT. Protein sequence: CASSQVQSQNEKLFF.

The chain recombines TRBV5-4 with TRBJ1-5; no definite D call. From germline, CDR1 is SGHNT and CDR2 YYREEE (reference sequence). This CDR3 is 16 amino acids long. V was pared by 3 bases and J by 1 base, with 14 bases between. CDR3 in amino acids: CASSSRRTNSNQPQHF. CDR3 coding DNA: TGTGCCAGCAGCTCGAGGAGGACGAACAGCAATCAGCCCCAGCATTTT.

This clone came up a few times. The chain links TRBV7-7 to TRBJ2-2, with 8 positions matching TRBD1. CDR1 and CDR2 from the germline V gene are SSHAT and FNYEAQ (reference sequence). The CDR3 contains 13 residues. V shed 5 bases and J 7 bases; nucleotides not matched to a gene: 3. In DNA, the CDR3 is TGTGCCAGCAGCCCGACAGGGGACGGGGAGCTGTTTTTT. This gives the protein CASSPTGDGELFF.

The chain has TRBV5-1 and TRBJ2-7; TRBD2 matches at 10 bases. The J call is doubtful: the DNA matches TRBJ2-1 better. This CDR3 is built from 16 residues. The germline V gene has CDR1 SGHRS and CDR2 YFSETQ. In nucleotides, the CDR3 is TGCGCCAGCAGCCCAAGCGGGAGGGCCGATCCCCGTGAGCAGTTCTTC. Amino acids: CASSPSGRADPREQFF.

The rearrangement links TRBV18 to TRBJ1-1; 7 bases line up with TRBD1. Germline assignment: CDR1 KGHSH and CDR2 LQKENI. This CDR3 has 14 amino acids. With V trimmed by 2 bases and J by 5 bases, 5 bases remained unmatched. The CDR3 nucleotides are TGTGCCAGCTCACCAGGACAGGATTATACTGAAGCTTTCTTT. This sequence encodes CASSPGQDYTEAFF.

The V gene is TRBV5-6, the J gene TRBJ1-1; no definite D call. The ends were cut back, 2 bases at V and 4 bases at J, with 15 bases in the middle. The CDR3 loop spans 15 amino acids. Germline V gene data show CDR1 as SGHDT and CDR2 as YYEEEE. The CDR3 nucleotides are TGTGCCAGCAGCTTACTCAGATTGCGTCTCACTGAAGCTTTCTTT. Amino acid sequence: CASSLLRLRLTEAFF.

This clone has just one count. The rearrangement uses TRBV19 and TRBJ2-3, with D unresolved. V lost 0 bases and J lost 4, with 11 bases in between. Germline loops: CDR1 LNHDA, CDR2 SQIVND (reference sequence). This CDR3 has 15 residues. Here the CDR3 reads CASSIDVGSSDTQYF. CDR3 sequence (DNA): TGTGCCAGTAGTATAGACGTCGGCAGCTCAGATACGCAGTATTTT.

The chain uses TRBV19 and TRBJ2-2; 10 nucleotides match TRBD2. The CDR3 runs to 14 residues. The V gene's germline CDR1 is LNHDA and CDR2 SQIVND (reference sequence). J lost 5 bases, V lost 7 bases, and 4 bases had no gene match. CDR3 protein: CASIASGRTGELFF. CDR3 nucleotide sequence: TGTGCCAGTATCGCTAGCGGGAGAACCGGGGAGCTGTTTTTT.

The chain has TRBV6-5 and TRBJ1-2, with 8 bases lining up with TRBD1. CDR1 is MNHEY and CDR2 is SVGAGI in the germline V gene. The CDR3 sequence is 14 residues long. After removal of 7 bases from V and 0 bases from J, the junction contained 4 bases not matched to a gene. The CDR3 coding sequence is TGTGCCAGCATATCAGGGGGCGCTAACTATGGCTACACCTTC. This codes for CASISGGANYGYTF.

The rearrangement joins TRBV19 to TRBJ2-3, with 9 bases fitting TRBD1. The CDR3 consists of 18 residues. Germline V gene data show CDR1 as LNHDA and CDR2 as SQIVND (reference sequence). J was trimmed by 3 bases and V by 0 bases; bases with no gene match: 10. DNA for the CDR3: TGTGCCAGTAGTATAGACCTACCCGGGACAGGGAGAACAGATACGCAGTATTTT. It yields the protein CASSIDLPGTGRTDTQYF.